This T cell receptor beta chain was observed in a study of a mutant IDH1 vaccine in newly diagnosed glioma. The study's findings and limits: No link was apparently found between pseudoprogression and changes in top peripheral T cell clonotypes.

Time point: baseline, week 1 (first vaccination visit). Treatment meaning: pre-vaccination baseline after standard-of-care therapy. With regard to this clone: What it recognizes is unknown.

The method was immunoSEQ multiplex PCR; TCRdb's version includes in-frame clones alone and lacks a portion of them. This sample yields about 59,000 clones, of which approximately 91% are seen a single time; roughly 2.5% belongs to the top ten. The CDR3 has 16 amino acids. The germline V gene encodes CDR1 SGHDT and CDR2 YYEEEE. V shed 4 bases, J shed 5 bases, and the junction held 4 bases outside the gene matches. This specimen consisted of PBMCs, obtained from a glioma patient treated with radiotherapy, temozolomide or both. This clonotype originated in a man aged 50 to 60 with glioma. The chain combines TRBV5-6 with TRBJ2-1; 15 bases are shared with TRBD2. The CDR3 DNA is TGTGCCAGCAGCCGAGGACTAGCGGGAGGGGACAATGAGCAGTTCTTC. This encodes CASSRGLAGGDNEQFF. Full variable domain (outside the CDR3, taken from reference TRBV5-6 and TRBJ2-1): DAGVTQSPTHLIKTRGQQVTLRCSPKSGHDTVSWYQQALGQGPQFIFQYYEEEERQRGNFPDRFSGHQFPNYSSELNVNALLLGDSALYLCASSRGLAGGDNEQFFGPGTRLTVL.